This passage covers 30 T cell receptor beta chains from one sample sequenced in a study of T cells in Graves' hyperthyroidism and ophthalmopathy. Using RNA transcripts as the source, TCR beta CDR3 regions were amplified. HTBI primers drove first-round RT-PCR of the TCR CDR3. TCRdb re-derived calls from the multiplex PCR reads in MiXCR, one entry per CDR3 protein. The data show 300,000 to 400,000 distinct CDR3 sequences, roughly 18% seen once. Material: blood. All receptors derive from a woman between 50 and 59 years old with Graves' hyperthyroidism.

This chain joins TRBV11-2 and TRBJ2-1; 11 bases map to TRBD2. The CDR3 runs to 17 residues. CDR1 is SGHAT, CDR2 FQNNGV, per germline. V lost 1 base to trimming and J lost 9 bases; unmatched junction nucleotides: 11. CDR3 sequence reads: CASSLVVPASGRTEQFF. The CDR3 DNA sequence: TGTGCCAGCAGCTTAGTCGTCCCCGCTAGCGGGAGGACTGAGCAGTTCTTC.

This clonotype showed up just a few times. CDR3 loop: CATSRVGRGYTF. The DNA of the CDR3 is TGTGCCACCAGCAGAGTTGGCAGGGGCTACACCTTC. The genes are TRBV15 and TRBJ1-2, with no clear D. The germline V and J ends were trimmed by 1 base and 8 bases, with 8 bases remaining between them. This CDR3 has 12 amino acids. Germline CDR1 and CDR2: LNHNV and YYDKDF (reference sequence).

This chain uses TRBV5-4 with TRBJ2-1, with 10 positions matching TRBD2. The V gene's germline CDR1 is SGHNT and CDR2 YYREEE (reference sequence). V lost 5 bases, J lost 4 bases, and 6 bases stayed unmatched. This CDR3 is built from 15 residues. CDR3 in DNA: TGTGCCAGCAGACCTAGCGGGAGACATTACAATGAGCAGTTCTTC. Translating gives CASRPSGRHYNEQFF.

This clonotype was seen only once. CDR3 nucleotide sequence: TGCGCCAGCAGCCTAGACAGGGCATGGGGCGAGCAGTACGTC. It is translated as CASSLDRAWGEQYV. This chain joins TRBV5-1 and TRBJ2-7; TRBD1 matches at 7 bases. Per the germline V gene, CDR1 is SGHRS and CDR2 is YFSETQ. V shed 4 bases and J 6 bases; nucleotides not matched to a gene: 10. CDR3 length: 14 amino acids.

This chain joins TRBV3-1 and TRBJ1-6, with 8 positions matching TRBD1. The germline gives CDR1 LGHDT, CDR2 YNNKEL (reference sequence). There are 16 residues in the CDR3. The V and J ends lost 1 base and 9 bases, in that order; junction bases with no gene match: 8. CDR3 residues: CASSQANQGARSPLHF. CDR3 DNA sequence: TGTGCCAGCAGCCAAGCTAATCAGGGGGCTCGTTCACCCCTCCACTTT. The full variable domain, rest sourced from reference TRBV3-1 and TRBJ1-6, is DTAVSQTPKYLVTQMGNDKSIKCEQNLGHDTMYWYKQDSKKFLKIMFSYNNKELIINETVPNRFSPKSPDKAHLNLHINSLELGDSAVYFCASSQANQGARSPLHFGNGTRLTVT.

This clonotype was seen at least ten times. The chain joins TRBV7-2 to TRBJ1-1; D unresolved. Germline CDR1 is SGHTA and CDR2 is FQGNSA. This CDR3 comprises 13 residues. Trimming stripped 5 bases from V and 6 bases from J, with 13 bases between. Here the CDR3 reads CASSTFGSPEAFF. CDR3 coding DNA: TGTGCCAGCAGCACGTTCGGGTCGCCTGAAGCTTTCTTT.

This clonotype showed up just a few times. V gene TRBV2 combines with J gene TRBJ1-2, with no clear D. Germline V lookup: CDR1 SNHLY, CDR2 FYNNEI. There are 13 residues in the CDR3. Trimming pared 4 bases from V and 8 bases from J, leaving 14 bases between. The CDR3 is CASSAATSEGYTF. Here the CDR3 DNA reads TGTGCCAGCAGTGCTGCGACCTCGGAGGGCTACACCTTC.

This clonotype was counted many times. V and J are TRBV7-3 and TRBJ2-3; D could derive from TRBD1 or TRBD2 (5 bases each). The CDR3 is 14 amino acids. The germline gives CDR1 SGHTA, CDR2 FQGTGA. Trimming pared 5 bases from V and 2 bases from J, leaving 11 bases between. The CDR3 DNA sequence: TGTGCCAGCAGCCAGGGACCCAACACAGATACGCAGTATTTT. This gives the protein CASSQGPNTDTQYF.

This clonotype was detected only a few times. The chain uses TRBV20-1 and TRBJ1-6, with D perhaps TRBD1 (5 bases). With 0 bases removed from V and 6 bases from J, the gap between germline ends came to 9 bases. This CDR3 is built from 14 residues. Germline V gives CDR1 DFQATT, CDR2 SNEGSKA (reference sequence). DNA for the CDR3: TGCAGTGCTAGAGATGAGACAGCTAATTCACCCCTCCACTTT. It is translated as CSARDETANSPLHF.

Ten or more counts support this clonotype. The chain joins TRBV6-2 or TRBV6-3 to TRBJ2-2; possibly TRBD1 for D (6 bases). There are 15 residues in the CDR3. The V end was cut by 2 bases, the J end by 6 bases, with 13 bases between. Germline values: CDR1 MNHEY, CDR2 SVGEGT. The CDR3 DNA reads TGTGCCAGCAGTTACGCCCAGGGGCACCCCGGGGAGCTGTTTTTT. Translating gives CASSYAQGHPGELFF.

The V call is TRBV7-9, the J call TRBJ1-4; D is undetermined. This CDR3 region has 15 residues. Trimming pared 5 bases from V and 0 bases from J, leaving 10 bases between. CDR1 and CDR2 from the germline V gene are SEHNR and FQNEAQ (reference sequence). The CDR3 DNA follows: TGTGCCAGCAGCCCATGGGATGCAACTAATGAAAAACTGTTTTTT. Its translation: CASSPWDATNEKLFF.

The chain is built from TRBV5-1 and TRBJ2-3, with no clear D. CDR1 SGHRS and CDR2 YFSETQ come from the germline V gene. The CDR3 spans 16 residues. The germline V and J ends were trimmed by 0 bases and 0 bases, with 11 bases remaining between them. The CDR3 sequence: CASSLGGWPSTDTQYF. The CDR3, as DNA: TGCGCCAGCAGCTTGGGTGGATGGCCTAGCACAGATACGCAGTATTTT.

This clonotype was counted between two and nine times. The gene calls are TRBV9 and TRBJ2-7; the D gene could be TRBD1 or TRBD2 (6 bases each). This CDR3 comprises 13 residues. Germline-derived CDR1 and CDR2 are SGDLS and YYNGEE. V was trimmed by 6 bases and J by 4 bases, leaving 14 bases between them. The CDR3 coding sequence is TGTGCCAGCATCAAGAGGGGGGCTTACGAGCAGTACGTC. It specifies CASIKRGAYEQYV.

The gene calls are TRBV7-9 and TRBJ2-3; a weak D match, TRBD1 (6 bases). The CDR3 is 15 amino acids. Germline V gives CDR1 SEHNR, CDR2 FQNEAQ (reference sequence). V was cut by 5 bases and J by 2 bases, with 14 bases left in between. CDR3 DNA: TGTGCCAGCAGCCCCGGGGCAGGGGACACAGATACGCAGTATTTT. Translated, it gives CASSPGAGDTDTQYF. The full variable domain, completed using reference TRBV7-9 and TRBJ2-3, is DTGVSQNPRHKITKRGQNVTFRCDPISEHNRLYWYRQTLGQGPEFLTYFQNEAQLEKSRLLSDRFSAERPKGSFSTLEIQRTEQGDSAMYLCASSPGAGDTDTQYFGPGTRLTVL.

The chain links TRBV7-9 to TRBJ1-3; D not certain. Trimming shortened V by 7 bases and J by 0 bases, and 7 bases separated the two germline ends. Germline V gene data show CDR1 as SEHNR and CDR2 as FQNEAQ (reference sequence). CDR3 length: 13 residues. CDR3: CASIPYSGNTIYF. As DNA, the CDR3 is TGTGCCAGCATCCCGTACTCTGGAAACACCATATATTTT.

This clonotype was picked up many times. V usage is TRBV7-2 and J usage is TRBJ2-1; TRBD2 matches 8 bases. The V gene's germline CDR1 is SGHTA and CDR2 FQGNSA. J was trimmed by 9 bases and V by 5 bases; bases with no gene match: 18. The CDR3 is made up of 17 amino acids. CDR3 nucleotides: TGTGCCAGCAGCGTACAGAGCGGGGGCTTCTCTCGGCCTGAGCAGTTCTTC. Translation: CASSVQSGGFSRPEQFF.

This clonotype was seen a few times. CDR3 DNA sequence: TGTGCCAGCAGTTTCGCGGGCCTACAAGAGACCCAGTACTTC. It is translated as CASSFAGLQETQYF. The chain combines TRBV12-3 or TRBV12-4 with TRBJ2-5; possibly TRBD2 for D (5 bases). This CDR3 is 14 amino acids long. The V and J ends lost 3 bases and 2 bases respectively, with 10 bases between them.

This clonotype was seen more than once but under ten times. The chain recombines TRBV18 with TRBJ2-5; D call uncertain. Per germline, CDR1 KGHSH and CDR2 LQKENI. With 6 bases removed from V and 2 bases from J, the gap between germline ends came to 13 bases. The CDR3 loop spans 14 amino acids. CDR3 sequence (DNA): TGTGCCAGCTCCCCGCTGGACGGTCAAGAGACCCAGTACTTC. Translating it yields CASSPLDGQETQYF.

There are many counts of this clonotype. The V call is TRBV28, the J call TRBJ2-7, with D perhaps matching TRBD1 (6 bases). The CDR3 extends over 14 amino acids. Trimming cost V 3 bases and J 2 bases, with 11 bases left between them. Per germline, CDR1 MDHEN and CDR2 SYDVKM. Here the CDR3 reads CASSFRQAPYEQYF. The CDR3 DNA reads TGTGCCAGCAGTTTTCGACAGGCCCCCTACGAGCAGTACTTC.

The chain employs TRBV29-1 and TRBJ2-5; perhaps TRBD2 as D (6 bases). The CDR3 spans 13 residues. Trimming shortened V by 6 bases and J by 5 bases, and 16 bases separated the two germline ends. The germline gives CDR1 SQVTM, CDR2 ANQGSEA. CDR3 sequence (DNA): TGCAGCGTCCTCCGGGGGAGCGGGGAGACCCAGTACTTC. Translating gives CSVLRGSGETQYF. The entire variable domain, with the rest obtained from reference TRBV29-1 and TRBJ2-5, is as follows: SAVISQKPSRDICQRGTSLTIQCQVDSQVTMMFWYRQQPGQSLTLIATANQGSEATYESGFVIDKFPISRPNLTFSTLTVSNMSPEDSSIYLCSVLRGSGETQYFGPGTRLLVL.

Ten or more counts support this clonotype. The rearrangement uses TRBV28 and TRBJ1-4; tentatively, D is TRBD1 (5 bases). The CDR3 has 16 residues. Germline loops: CDR1 MDHEN, CDR2 SYDVKM. Deletions cut 10 bases from V and 0 bases from J, with 18 bases between. CDR3 sequence: CATNIPTGATNEKLFF. CDR3 in DNA: TGTGCCACCAATATACCTACAGGAGCAACTAATGAAAAACTGTTTTTT.

This clonotype has just one count. V and J are TRBV19 and TRBJ1-2, with no clear D. The CDR3 spans 12 residues. The V end lost 5 bases, the J end lost 4 bases, and 8 bases lay between the germline ends. Germline values: CDR1 LNHDA, CDR2 SQIVND (reference sequence). CDR3 bases: TGTGCCAGTAGTCCAGTTTGCTATGGCTACACCTTC. This gives the protein CASSPVCYGYTF.

In its sample, this clonotype was seen many times. The gene calls are TRBV6-1 and TRBJ1-6, with 11 bases matching TRBD1. V was pared by 5 bases and J by 8 bases, with 8 bases of the junction left unmatched. The CDR3 sequence is 16 residues long. CDR1 and CDR2 from the germline V gene are MNHNS and SASEGT. CDR3 DNA sequence: TGTGCCAGCAGTTCAAGGACAGGGGGCTCTGATTCACCCCTCCACTTT. It yields the protein CASSSRTGGSDSPLHF.

This clonotype was seen a few times. The chain employs TRBV5-1 and TRBJ2-7; 7 bases agree with TRBD1. The CDR3 runs to 16 residues. The junction had 12 bases not matched to a gene; V was cut back by 3 bases and J by 3 bases. The germline gives CDR1 SGHRS, CDR2 YFSETQ. CDR3 sequence reads: CASSSGLGRGYYEQYV. The CDR3 DNA is TGCGCCAGCAGCTCGGGTCTCGGCAGGGGGTACTACGAGCAGTACGTC.

This clonotype was detected many times. The CDR3, as DNA: TGTGCCAGCAGTAGACTAGCGGAAAGCACAGATACGCAGTATTTT. Amino acids: CASSRLAESTDTQYF. The rearrangement links TRBV2 to TRBJ2-3; TRBD2 matches at 9 bases. The germline CDR1 and CDR2 sequences are SNHLY and FYNNEI. Unmatched junction bases numbered 3, after V lost 5 bases and J lost 0 bases. The CDR3 is 15 amino acids.

The sample holds a few counts of this clonotype. A read error may produce the germline difference seen at one junction end. This chain links TRBV7-3 with TRBJ2-1; D gene unclear. Germline CDR1 SGHTA, CDR2 FQGTGA. The CDR3 is 15 residues long. This chain's CDR3 is CASSLVHSNYNEQFF. Here the CDR3 DNA reads TGTGCCAGTAGCTTAGTCCACTCAAACTACAATGAGCAGTTCTTC.

This clonotype was seen repeatedly, ten times or more. V and J are TRBV7-8 and TRBJ2-3, with D possibly TRBD2 on 7 matching bases. V was pared by 4 bases and J by 6 bases, with 17 bases between. In germline, CDR1 is SGHVS, CDR2 FQNEAQ. CDR3 size: 15 residues. CDR3 residues: CASSSKGGGWDTQYF. The CDR3 coding sequence is TGTGCCAGCAGCTCGAAGGGGGGGGGTTGGGATACGCAGTATTTT.

This chain connects TRBV6-1 to TRBJ2-1, with 10 nucleotides matching TRBD1. The trim removed 7 bases at V and 7 bases at J, leaving 10 bases unmatched. The CDR3 is 15 residues long. Germline lookup yields CDR1 MNHNS and CDR2 SASEGT. CDR3 DNA sequence: TGTGCCAGCATCCGACCGGGACAGGGGATGAATGAGCAGTTCTTC. Protein product: CASIRPGQGMNEQFF.

This clonotype was seen a handful of times. The chain employs TRBV28 and TRBJ2-5; D is possibly TRBD2 (7 bases). This CDR3 region has 12 residues. Per germline, CDR1 MDHEN and CDR2 SYDVKM. Trimming took 4 bases from V and 5 from J, leaving 8 bases between them. The CDR3 nucleotides read TGTGCCAGCAGTTGGGGGGGCGAGACCCAGTACTTC. Translated, it gives CASSWGGETQYF.

The count of this clonotype is one. The chain carries TRBV12-3 or TRBV12-4 and TRBJ1-3, with 7 nucleotides matching TRBD1. V lost 5 bases to trimming and J lost 2 bases; unmatched junction nucleotides: 6. This CDR3 is built from 15 residues. Here the CDR3 DNA reads TGTGCCAGCAGTCTCAGGACAGGTGCTGGAAACACCATATATTTT. This codes for CASSLRTGAGNTIYF.